This section outlines one T cell receptor (beta chain) sequence together with its context. This entry is derived from a study of T cells in Graves' hyperthyroidism and ophthalmopathy. Study summary: Peripheral blood was secured at the point of initial diagnosis, before any treatment.

CDR3 length equals 15 residues. The trim removed 6 bases at V and 3 bases at J, leaving 6 bases unmatched. Germline V CDR1 and CDR2: SGHTA, FQGTGA. From RNA transcripts, TCR beta CDR3 regions were amplified. In the first-round RT-PCR of the TCR CDR3, the HTBI primer set was used. TCRdb used MiXCR to reprocess the multiplex PCR reads, holding one entry per CDR3 protein. The data show hundreds of thousands of distinct CDR3 sequences, approximately 23% seen once. This chain connects TRBV7-3 to TRBJ2-3; 10 bases align to TRBD2. Sequenced sample: blood. The clonotype comes from a woman between 65 and 79 years old with Graves' ophthalmopathy. CDR3: CASSFRAGGTDTQYF. DNA of the CDR3: TGTGCCAGCAGTTTCCGAGCGGGAGGGACAGATACGCAGTATTTT.